These 23 T cell receptor beta chains were sequenced from one sample in a study of blood T cell repertoires in COVID-19. Profiling relied on immunoSEQ multiplex PCR, and the TCRdb table lists in-frame clones only, not all of them. This sample has about 120,000 clones, with about 84% found just once. The sample comprised peripheral blood. Every receptor here comes from a man in his 60s with acute or convalescent COVID-19.

CDR3 loop: CASSTTGTGAYEQYF. CDR3 nucleotides: TGTGCCAGTAGTACGACCGGGACAGGGGCCTACGAGCAGTACTTC. The rearrangement links TRBV19 to TRBJ2-7, with 10 nucleotides matching TRBD1. V trimming: 4 bases; J trimming: 2 bases; junction bases outside the gene matches: 5. Looked up from germline, CDR1 is LNHDA and CDR2 is SQIVND (reference sequence). This CDR3 is built from 15 residues.

V gene TRBV4-1 combines with J gene TRBJ1-1, with D possibly TRBD1 on 5 matching bases. The germline gives CDR1 MGHRA, CDR2 YSYEKL. CDR3 length: 16 amino acids. V was shortened by 4 bases and J by 1 base, with 16 bases between the two germline ends. CDR3 region: CASSLFRVGGNTEAFF. CDR3 bases: TGCGCCAGCAGCCTATTTCGAGTGGGGGGGAACACTGAAGCTTTCTTT.

CDR3 protein: CASSIRIGFGSGELFF. The CDR3 nucleotides are TGTGCCAGTAGTATTCGTATCGGGTTTGGATCCGGGGAGCTGTTTTTT. The chain joins TRBV19 to TRBJ2-2; D uncertain. The CDR3 length is 16 residues. V lost 3 bases to trimming and J lost 6 bases, with 17 bases between them. The germline V gene has CDR1 LNHDA and CDR2 SQIVND (reference sequence).

The chain joins TRBV20-1 to TRBJ2-1, with 12 bases lining up with TRBD2. Germline V gene sequence: CDR1 DFQATT, CDR2 SNEGSKA (reference sequence). The V gene end was trimmed by 3 bases and the J gene end by 0 bases; junction bases not matched to a gene: 3. CDR3 length: 16 amino acids. The DNA for the CDR3 is TGCAGTGCTAGTGGGACTAGCGGGCGCTCCTACAATGAGCAGTTCTTC. Protein product: CSASGTSGRSYNEQFF.

The chain recombines TRBV5-1 with TRBJ2-1; TRBD2 might be the D (6 bases). The V end was cut by 3 bases, the J end by 9 bases, with 10 bases between. CDR3 length: 12 amino acids. Germline V gene lookup returns CDR1 SGHRS and CDR2 YFSETQ. DNA of the CDR3: TGCGCCAGCAGCTCACCGGGGGTTGAGCAGTTCTTC. This encodes CASSSPGVEQFF.

The rearrangement uses TRBV15 and TRBJ2-3, with 11 bases aligning to TRBD2. Germline V gene data show CDR1 as LNHNV and CDR2 as YYDKDF (reference sequence). The CDR3 extends over 14 amino acids. V trimming: 0 bases; J trimming: 9 bases; junction bases outside the gene matches: 2. CDR3 residues: CATSRELAGETQYF. The CDR3 coding sequence is TGTGCCACCAGCAGAGAACTAGCGGGAGAAACGCAGTATTTT.

This clone was detected only once. V gene TRBV5-1 combines with J gene TRBJ2-1; 10 nucleotides align to TRBD2. Germline V CDR1 and CDR2: SGHRS, YFSETQ. With V trimmed by 0 bases and J by 0 bases, 3 bases remained unmatched. The CDR3 totals 17 residues. The CDR3 DNA is TGCGCCAGCAGCTTGGTGCCTAGCGGGAGCTCCTACAATGAGCAGTTCTTC. Amino acid sequence: CASSLVPSGSSYNEQFF.

This chain uses TRBV5-6 with TRBJ2-1, with D possibly being TRBD1 (6 bases). CDR3 size: 19 residues. Trimming cost V 4 bases and J 0 bases, with 23 bases left between them. Germline V CDR1 and CDR2: SGHDT, YYEEEE. DNA for the CDR3: TGTGCCAGCAGCCTACCCTCGGACAGTCAAAGCTTCTCCTACAATGAGCAGTTCTTC. Translated: CASSLPSDSQSFSYNEQFF.

CDR3 in amino acids: CASSVLGTSGQETQYF. The CDR3 DNA reads TGTGCCAGCAGCGTCCTAGGGACTAGCGGGCAAGAGACCCAGTACTTC. This chain joins TRBV9 and TRBJ2-5, with TRBD2 matching 12 bases. The V segment lost 2 bases and the J segment 2 bases; nucleotides outside the gene matches: 4. This CDR3 is 16 amino acids long. The germline CDR1 and CDR2 sequences are SGDLS and YYNGEE. The full variable domain, completed using reference TRBV9 and TRBJ2-5, is DSGVTQTPKHLITATGQRVTLRCSPRSGDLSVYWYQQSLDQGLQFLIQYYNGEERAKGNILERFSAQQFPDLHSELNLSSLELGDSALYFCASSVLGTSGQETQYFGPGTRLLVL.

The rearrangement uses TRBV5-4 and TRBJ2-5; tentatively, D is TRBD2 (6 bases). Trimming left V 5 bases short and J 2 bases short, with 16 bases between. Germline assignment: CDR1 SGHNT and CDR2 YYREEE (reference sequence). The CDR3 covers 15 residues. The chain's CDR3 is CASSFGGPSQETQYF. The CDR3 nucleotides read TGTGCCAGCAGTTTCGGGGGTCCCAGTCAAGAGACCCAGTACTTC. The variable domain in full, completed from reference TRBV5-4 and TRBJ2-5, reads ETGVTQSPTHLIKTRGQQVTLRCSSQSGHNTVSWYQQALGQGPQFIFQYYREEENGRGNFPPRFSGLQFPNYSSELNVNALELDDSALYLCASSFGGPSQETQYFGPGTRLLVL.

The V gene is TRBV7-9, the J gene TRBJ2-5, with TRBD1 matching over 8 bases. This CDR3 has 15 amino acids. J gave up 2 bases and V 5 bases, and 7 bases lay outside the gene matches. Germline CDR1 SEHNR, CDR2 FQNEAQ (reference sequence). This CDR3 is CASSPGTGEQETQYF. CDR3 in DNA: TGTGCCAGCAGCCCCGGGACAGGAGAGCAAGAGACCCAGTACTTC.

The chain employs TRBV19 and TRBJ2-3, with TRBD1 matching 10 bases. Germline values: CDR1 LNHDA, CDR2 SQIVND (reference sequence). The junction had 5 bases not matched to a gene; V was cut back by 6 bases and J by 2 bases. The CDR3 sequence is 15 residues long. The CDR3 nucleotides read TGTGCCAGTAGGGACAGGGGGAGTCCCACAGATACGCAGTATTTT. Its translation is CASRDRGSPTDTQYF.

This clone turned up a few times. The CDR3 DNA is TGTGCCAGCAGTTACTGGGGGGGGCGGAAGAACACTGAAGCTTTCTTT. It translates to CASSYWGGRKNTEAFF. The genes are TRBV6-5 and TRBJ1-1; a weak D match, TRBD1 (6 bases). The length of the CDR3 is 16 residues. Germline V gives CDR1 MNHEY, CDR2 SVGAGI. The ends were cut back, 1 base at V and 1 base at J, with 13 bases in the middle.

This chain uses TRBV7-9 with TRBJ1-5; 7 bases agree with TRBD1. Germline V CDR1 and CDR2: SEHNR, FQNEAQ (reference sequence). Trimming at V came to 1 base and at J to 4 bases, leaving 10 bases not matched to a gene. The CDR3 is made up of 17 amino acids. The DNA of the CDR3 is TGTGCCAGCAGCTTAGGGGTTGGGACAGACCGAAATCAGCCCCAGCATTTT. The encoded protein is CASSLGVGTDRNQPQHF.

This clone was picked up one time. This chain joins TRBV24-1 and TRBJ2-5, with TRBD2 identical over 8 bases. CDR1 is KGHDR, CDR2 SFDVKD, per germline. V trimming: 5 bases; J trimming: 1 base; junction bases outside the gene matches: 8. CDR3 length: 16 residues. The chain's CDR3 is CATSGGDSGTQETQYF. The CDR3 DNA reads TGTGCCACCAGTGGAGGGGATAGCGGGACCCAAGAGACCCAGTACTTC.

This chain links TRBV6-4 with TRBJ2-5, with 7 bases aligning to TRBD1. Germline V lookup: CDR1 MRHNA, CDR2 SNTAGT. J gave up 1 base and V 6 bases, and 8 bases lay outside the gene matches. The CDR3 totals 15 residues. CDR3: CASRCTAGGQETQYF. In nucleotides, the CDR3 is TGTGCCAGCAGGTGTACCGCAGGGGGCCAAGAGACCCAGTACTTC.

The chain links TRBV27 to TRBJ2-7; D gene ambiguous. The germline V gene encodes CDR1 MNHEY and CDR2 SMNVEV (reference sequence). This CDR3 spans 11 amino acids. Trimming took 3 bases from V and 4 from J, leaving 4 bases between them. CDR3 sequence: CASSFSYEQYF. The CDR3, as DNA: TGTGCCAGCAGTTTCTCTTACGAGCAGTACTTC.

The chain uses TRBV13 and TRBJ1-5; 9 bases map to TRBD1. Germline CDR1 PRHDT, CDR2 FYEKMQ (reference sequence). V was clipped by 4 bases and J by 7 bases; unmatched bases: 5. CDR3 length: 14 residues. CDR3: CASSSGTGKQPQHF. As DNA, the CDR3 is TGTGCCAGCAGCTCCGGGACAGGGAAACAGCCCCAGCATTTT.

This chain uses TRBV3-1 (or the pseudogene TRBV3-2) with TRBJ2-2; TRBD2 is a possible D gene (6 bases). The V gene lost 3 bases and the J gene lost 4 bases, with 15 bases spanning the gap. The CDR3 is 16 amino acids. Germline V gene data show CDR1 as LGHDT and CDR2 as YNNKEL (reference sequence). CDR3 residues: CASSQGTGAGTGELFF. The CDR3 DNA is TGTGCCAGCAGCCAGGGAACGGGAGCGGGCACCGGGGAGCTGTTTTTT.

This rearrangement joins TRBV12-2 to TRBJ2-7; the table assigns TRBD2, which was not confirmed against the DNA. TRBV12-2 is assigned pseudogene status. The CDR3 length is 14 residues. The CDR3 spells CASRRVSHPYEQYF. The CDR3 DNA follows: TGTGCAAGTCGCCGGGTTTCACACCCCTACGAGCAGTACTTC.

The gene calls are TRBV4-1 and TRBJ2-1, with D possibly matching TRBD2 (5 bases). The CDR3 has 19 residues. Germline lookup yields CDR1 MGHRA and CDR2 YSYEKL. V was cut by 0 bases and J by 3 bases, with 21 bases left in between. CDR3 in DNA: TGCGCCAGCAGCCAAGACAGTCCCCGAAATTCCAGCGGCTACAATGAGCAGTTCTTC. Translated, it gives CASSQDSPRNSSGYNEQFF.

This chain uses TRBV19 with TRBJ2-1; 9 positions match TRBD2. Germline CDR1 is LNHDA and CDR2 is SQIVND (reference sequence). The CDR3 contains 14 residues. Unmatched junction bases numbered 7, after V lost 7 bases and J lost 6 bases. CDR3 loop: CASMGGRATNEQFF. CDR3 bases: TGTGCCAGTATGGGCGGGAGGGCCACCAATGAGCAGTTCTTC.

The J gene is TRBJ1-1, the V gene TRBV10-3, with D perhaps matching TRBD1 (6 bases). V was cut by 4 bases and J by 0 bases, with 9 bases left in between. The CDR3 has 14 residues. Per the germline V gene, CDR1 is ENHRY and CDR2 is SYGVKD. The CDR3 DNA reads as TGTGCCATCAGTGCGGACAGCATGAACACTGAAGCTTTCTTT. Protein: CAISADSMNTEAFF.